These T cell receptor beta chains were read from a single sample in a study of radiotherapy plus CTLA-4 blockade in lung cancer. Method: immunoSEQ multiplex PCR; TCRdb's copy keeps in-frame clones and lacks some. Of approximately 100,000 clones listed, approximately 87% are singletons. The sample in question was peripheral blood, obtained from a patient treated with radiotherapy plus ipilimumab. These receptors originate from a human donor with non-small cell lung cancer that progressed on radiotherapy plus ipilimumab. Some clones in this sample may be carry-over from other donors' samples. Each CDR3 is given with its conserved first and last residue. D genes are given only for firm matches. Only some rows state a clone size, as once, few, many or a class for expanded clones.

j_call d_call v_call clone_size cdr3_aa cdr3_nt
TRBJ2-7 - TRBV6-1 - CASSAQPQEDEQYF TGTGCCAGCAGTGCACAGCCCCAAGAGGACGAGCAGTACTTC
TRBJ1-2 - TRBV5-6 - CASSLNTQYGYTF TGTGCCAGCAGCTTGAACACGCAATATGGCTACACCTTC
TRBJ2-5 - TRBV6-1 - CASSDLGQKQETQYF TGTGCCAGCAGTGACTTAGGACAGAAACAAGAGACCCAGTACTTC
TRBJ1-6 - TRBV7-2 - CASSLEAGIYSPLHF TGTGCCAGCAGCTTAGAGGCCGGGATCTATTCACCCCTCCACTTT
TRBJ1-5 - TRBV30 - CAWSAVGRGSDQPQHF TGTGCCTGGAGTGCCGTGGGCAGGGGCTCTGATCAGCCCCAGCATTTT
TRBJ1-5 - TRBV28 - CATRQDQPQHF TGTGCCACGAGACAGGATCAGCCCCAGCATTTT
TRBJ1-5 - TRBV7-9 once CASSLGQDKNQPQHF TGTGCCAGCAGCTTAGGGCAGGACAAAAATCAGCCCCAGCATTTT
TRBJ1-5 - TRBV7-2 - CASSSKGNQPQHF TGTGCCAGCAGCTCCAAAGGGAATCAGCCCCAGCATTTT
TRBJ1-6 - TRBV7-8 - CASSPRDLLRSYNSPLHF TGTGCCAGCAGCCCCCGGGATCTCCTAAGGTCCTATAATTCACCCCTCCACTTT
TRBJ1-4 - TRBV9 - CASSVGSRGYEKLFF TGTGCCAGCAGCGTAGGTTCTAGGGGCTATGAAAAACTGTTTTTT
TRBJ1-2 TRBD1 TRBV5-1 - CASSVRTGGAYGYTF TGCGCCAGCAGCGTAAGGACAGGGGGCGCCTATGGCTACACCTTC
TRBJ1-5 - TRBV5-8 - CASSLLIAPGLHQPQHF TGTGCCAGCAGCTTGTTAATTGCTCCAGGGCTGCATCAGCCCCAGCATTTT
TRBJ1-5 TRBD1 TRBV30 few CAWSADRVEPQHF TGTGCCTGGAGTGCGGACAGGGTTGAGCCCCAGCATTTT
TRBJ1-5 - TRBV7-2 - CASRPNSNQPQHF TGTGCCAGCAGACCAAATAGCAATCAGCCCCAGCATTTT
TRBJ1-2 - TRBV28 - CASSSLDGNYGYTF TGTGCCAGCAGTTCCCTTGATGGTAACTATGGCTACACCTTC
TRBJ2-2 TRBD1 TRBV5-1 - CASAWTGETGELFF TGCGCCAGCGCCTGGACAGGGGAAACCGGGGAGCTGTTTTTT
TRBJ1-6 - TRBV7-9 - CASNALYNSPLHF TGTGCCAGCAACGCACTTTATAATTCACCCCTCCACTTT
TRBJ2-5 - TRBV7-9 few CASSLAKETQYF TGTGCCAGCAGCTTAGCGAAGGAGACCCAGTACTTC